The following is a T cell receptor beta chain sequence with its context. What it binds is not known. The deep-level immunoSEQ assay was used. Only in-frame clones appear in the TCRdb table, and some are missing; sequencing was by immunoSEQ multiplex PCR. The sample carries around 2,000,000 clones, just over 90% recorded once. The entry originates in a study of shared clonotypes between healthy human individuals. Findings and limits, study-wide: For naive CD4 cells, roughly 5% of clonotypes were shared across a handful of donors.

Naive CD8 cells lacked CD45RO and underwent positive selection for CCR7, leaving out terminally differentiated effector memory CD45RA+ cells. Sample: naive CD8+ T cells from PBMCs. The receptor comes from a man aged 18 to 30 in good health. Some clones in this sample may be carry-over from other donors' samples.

The CDR3 loop reads CASSHGTGLPNYEQYF. The DNA for the CDR3 is TGCGCCAGCAGCCATGGAACAGGGTTACCAAACTACGAGCAGTACTTC. This chain links TRBV4-1 with TRBJ2-7; D is possibly TRBD1 (6 bases). Germline CDR1 reads MGHRA; CDR2 reads YSYEKL. The CDR3 contains 16 residues. Trimming cost V 3 bases and J 3 bases, with 18 bases left between them.